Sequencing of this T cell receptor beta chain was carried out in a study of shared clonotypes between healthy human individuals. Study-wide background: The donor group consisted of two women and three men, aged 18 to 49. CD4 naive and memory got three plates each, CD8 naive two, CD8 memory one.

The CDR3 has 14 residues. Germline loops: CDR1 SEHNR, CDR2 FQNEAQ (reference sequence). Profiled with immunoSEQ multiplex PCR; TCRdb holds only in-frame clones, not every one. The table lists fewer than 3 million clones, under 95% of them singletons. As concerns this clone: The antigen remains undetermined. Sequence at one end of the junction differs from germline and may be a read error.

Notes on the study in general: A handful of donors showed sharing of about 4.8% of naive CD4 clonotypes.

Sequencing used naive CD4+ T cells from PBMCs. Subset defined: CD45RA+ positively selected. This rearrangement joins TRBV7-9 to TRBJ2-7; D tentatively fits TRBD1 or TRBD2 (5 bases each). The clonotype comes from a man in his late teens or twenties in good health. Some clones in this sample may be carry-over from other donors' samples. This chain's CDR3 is CASSISGTPYGQYF. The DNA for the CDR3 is TGTGCCAGCAGCATCTCCGGGACCCCCTACGGGCAGTACTTC. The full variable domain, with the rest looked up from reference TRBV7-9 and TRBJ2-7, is DTGVSQNPRHKITKRGQNVTFRCDPISEHNRLYWYRQTLGQGPEFLTYFQNEAQLEKSRLLSDRFSAERPKGSFSTLEIQRTEQGDSAMYLCASSISGTPYGQYFGPGTRLTVT.